The clone carrying this T cell receptor beta chain appeared once. No antigen is known for it. Healthy people donating bone marrow made up the donors. PCR involved 60 Vbeta and 13 Jbeta primers. Sequencing used immunoSEQ multiplex PCR; TCRdb keeps in-frame clones, though not all of them. The data show some 270,000 clones, about 93% seen once. These data are taken from a study of cytomegalovirus exposure and HLA in healthy donors. The germline V gene encodes CDR1 MNHEY and CDR2 SMNVEV (reference sequence). The length of the CDR3 is 14 residues. V lost 5 bases, J lost 1 base, and 10 bases lay in between. Study observations and caveats: Links to common viral pathogens appeared, in a later analysis, for several of the most significant clusters. Analyzed later, most CMV-associated TCR beta chains appeared HLA-restricted. In all likelihood, a cluster of highly shared sequence variants was a sequencing artifact.

The sequenced material came from PBMCs. The clonotype comes from a girl aged 2-10 years in good health and CMV-seronegative. V and J are TRBV27 and TRBJ2-3, with D perhaps TRBD2 (6 bases). CDR3 amino acids: CASSPGTGTDTQYF. The DNA for the CDR3 is TGTGCCAGCAGTCCGGGGACTGGCACAGATACGCAGTATTTT.